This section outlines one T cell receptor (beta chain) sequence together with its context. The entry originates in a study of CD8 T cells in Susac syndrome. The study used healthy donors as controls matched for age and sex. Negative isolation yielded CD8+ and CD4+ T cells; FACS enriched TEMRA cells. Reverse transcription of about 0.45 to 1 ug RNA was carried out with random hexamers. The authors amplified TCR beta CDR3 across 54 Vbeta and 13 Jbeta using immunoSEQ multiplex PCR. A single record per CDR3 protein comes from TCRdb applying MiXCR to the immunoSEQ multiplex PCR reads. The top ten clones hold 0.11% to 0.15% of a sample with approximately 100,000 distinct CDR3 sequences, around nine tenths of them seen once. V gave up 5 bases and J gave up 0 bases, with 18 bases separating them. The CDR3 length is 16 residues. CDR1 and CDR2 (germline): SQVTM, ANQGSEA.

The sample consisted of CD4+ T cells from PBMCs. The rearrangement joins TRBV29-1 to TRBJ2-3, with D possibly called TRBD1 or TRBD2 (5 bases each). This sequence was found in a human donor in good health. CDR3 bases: TGCAGCGTTAAGGGCCGGGACGGCTCTAGCACAGATACGCAGTATTTT. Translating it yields CSVKGRDGSSTDTQYF.